This T cell receptor (beta chain) stems from a study of T cell repertoires in cytomegalovirus infection. Study information: Recently identified HLA-C-restricted CMV epitopes were used, and well-studied HLA-B-restricted CMV epitopes were used as well. Matching HLA type and CMV infection were both indicated by public TCR beta signatures.

Each CDR3 protein is one row after TCRdb ran MiXCR on the reads. The sample comprises under 350,000 distinct CDR3 sequences, roughly a fifth of which are singletons, and roughly a fifth rests with the top ten. Germline assignment: CDR1 SEHNR and CDR2 FQNEAQ (reference sequence). This CDR3 spans 15 amino acids. Trimming took 3 bases from V and 0 from J, leaving 9 bases between them. This clonotype was recorded many times. Its specificity is unknown. Notes on the study in general: In two of eight donors, the top clonotype was HLA-C-restricted CMV-specific.

The rearrangement uses TRBV7-9 and TRBJ2-1; D ambiguous. This sequence originates from a human donor in good health (CMV status not recorded). Some clones in this sample may be carry-over from other donors' samples. Sequencing was performed on cultured PBMCs, taken from culture after CMV antigen stimulation. CDR3 bases: TGTGCCAGCAGCTTCCAATCACCCTCCTACAATGAGCAGTTCTTC. Translating gives CASSFQSPSYNEQFF.